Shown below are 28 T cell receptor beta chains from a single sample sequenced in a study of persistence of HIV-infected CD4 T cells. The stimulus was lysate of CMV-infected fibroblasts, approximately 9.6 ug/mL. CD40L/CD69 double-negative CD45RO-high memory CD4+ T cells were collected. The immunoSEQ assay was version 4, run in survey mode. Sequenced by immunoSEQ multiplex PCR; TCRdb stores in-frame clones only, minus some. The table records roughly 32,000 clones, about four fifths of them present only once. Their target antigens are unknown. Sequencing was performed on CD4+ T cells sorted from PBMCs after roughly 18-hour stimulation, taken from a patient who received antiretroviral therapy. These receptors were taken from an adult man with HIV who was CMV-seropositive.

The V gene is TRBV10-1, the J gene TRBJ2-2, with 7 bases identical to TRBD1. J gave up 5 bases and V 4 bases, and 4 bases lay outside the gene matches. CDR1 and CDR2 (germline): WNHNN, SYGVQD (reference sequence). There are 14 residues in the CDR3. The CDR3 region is CASSVAGGTGELFF. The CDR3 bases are TGCGCCAGCAGTGTCGCAGGGGGTACCGGGGAGCTGTTTTTT.

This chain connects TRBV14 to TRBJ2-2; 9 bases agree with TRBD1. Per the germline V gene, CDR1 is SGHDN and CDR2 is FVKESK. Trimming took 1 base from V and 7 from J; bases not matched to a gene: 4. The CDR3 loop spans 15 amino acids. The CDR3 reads CASSQVTGGFGELFF. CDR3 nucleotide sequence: TGTGCCAGCAGCCAAGTGACAGGGGGGTTCGGGGAGCTGTTTTTT. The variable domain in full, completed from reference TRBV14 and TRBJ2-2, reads EAGVTQFPSHSVIEKGQTVTLRCDPISGHDNLYWYRRVMGKEIKFLLHFVKESKQDESGMPNNRFLAERTGGTYSTLKVQPAELEDSGVYFCASSQVTGGFGELFFGEGSRLTVL.

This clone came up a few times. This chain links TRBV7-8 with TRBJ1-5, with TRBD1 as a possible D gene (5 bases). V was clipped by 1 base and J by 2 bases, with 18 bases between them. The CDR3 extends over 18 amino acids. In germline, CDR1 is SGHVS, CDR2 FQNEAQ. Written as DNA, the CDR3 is TGTGCCAGCAGCTTAGGCCGGGCCTCAGGGAGGGGCAATCAGCCCCAGCATTTT. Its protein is CASSLGRASGRGNQPQHF. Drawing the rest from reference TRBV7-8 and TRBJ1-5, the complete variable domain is GAGVSQSPRYKVAKRGQDVALRCDPISGHVSLFWYQQALGQGPEFLTYFQNEAQLDKSGLPSDRFFAERPEGSVSTLKIQRTQQEDSAVYLCASSLGRASGRGNQPQHFGDGTRLSIL.

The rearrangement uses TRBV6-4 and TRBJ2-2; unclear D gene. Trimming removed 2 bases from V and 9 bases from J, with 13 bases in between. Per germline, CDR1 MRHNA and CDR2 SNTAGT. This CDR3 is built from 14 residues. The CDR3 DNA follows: TGTGCCAGCAGTGACGGGCTAGTAAGCCGGGAGCTGTTTTTT. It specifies CASSDGLVSRELFF.

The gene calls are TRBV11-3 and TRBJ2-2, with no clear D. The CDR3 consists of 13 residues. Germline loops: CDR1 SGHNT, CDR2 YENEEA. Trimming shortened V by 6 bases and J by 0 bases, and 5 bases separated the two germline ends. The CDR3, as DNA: TGTGCCAGCAGGGACCCGAACACCGGGGAGCTGTTTTTT. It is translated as CASRDPNTGELFF. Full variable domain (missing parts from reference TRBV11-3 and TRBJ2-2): EAGVVQSPRYKIIEKKQPVAFWCNPISGHNTLYWYLQNLGQGPELLIRYENEEAVDDSQLPKDRFSAERLKGVDSTLKIQPAELGDSAVYLCASRDPNTGELFFGEGSRLTVL.

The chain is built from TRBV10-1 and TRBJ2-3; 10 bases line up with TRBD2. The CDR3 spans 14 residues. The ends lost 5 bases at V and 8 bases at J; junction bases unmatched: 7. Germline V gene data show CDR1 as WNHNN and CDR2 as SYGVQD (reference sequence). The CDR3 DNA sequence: TGCGCCAGCAGTCCCAGCGGGGGGGCCGGTACGCAGTATTTT. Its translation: CASSPSGGAGTQYF.

The CDR3 bases are TGTGCCAGCAGCTTAGCTTGGGACAGGAGGTCCGGCAGGCACGGGGAGCTGTTTTTT. Residues: CASSLAWDRRSGRHGELFF. This rearrangement joins TRBV7-8 to TRBJ2-2, with 8 nucleotides matching TRBD1. CDR3 length: 19 amino acids. V was clipped by 0 bases and J by 7 bases; unmatched bases: 16. Germline CDR1 is SGHVS and CDR2 is FQNEAQ.

CDR3 loop: CASSPPERTAYNEQFF. CDR3 sequence (DNA): TGTGCCAGCAGCCCCCCCGAGAGGACAGCATACAATGAGCAGTTCTTC. The V and J genes are TRBV7-9 and TRBJ2-1, with D perhaps TRBD1 (6 bases). V dropped 5 bases and J dropped 4 bases, with 18 bases sitting between them. Germline V gives CDR1 SEHNR, CDR2 FQNEAQ (reference sequence). The CDR3 runs 16 residues.

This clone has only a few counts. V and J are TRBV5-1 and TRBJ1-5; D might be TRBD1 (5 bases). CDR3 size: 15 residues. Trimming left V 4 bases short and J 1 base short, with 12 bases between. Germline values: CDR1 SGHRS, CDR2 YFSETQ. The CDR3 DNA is TGCGCCAGCAGCGGGGCAGGACTGAGCAATCAGCCCCAGCATTTT. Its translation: CASSGAGLSNQPQHF.

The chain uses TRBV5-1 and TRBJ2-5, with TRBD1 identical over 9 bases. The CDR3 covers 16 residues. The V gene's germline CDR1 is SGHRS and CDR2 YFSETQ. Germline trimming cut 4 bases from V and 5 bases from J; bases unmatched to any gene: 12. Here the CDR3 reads CASSIGTGIRGETQYF. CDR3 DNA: TGCGCCAGCAGCATCGGGACAGGGATAAGGGGGGAGACCCAGTACTTC.

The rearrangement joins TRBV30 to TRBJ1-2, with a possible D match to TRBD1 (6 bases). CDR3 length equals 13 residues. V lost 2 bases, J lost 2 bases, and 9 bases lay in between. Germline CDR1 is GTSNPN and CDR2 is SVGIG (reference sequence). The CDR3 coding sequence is TGTGCCTGGAGTTCGGGGGGCAACTATGGCTACACCTTC. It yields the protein CAWSSGGNYGYTF.

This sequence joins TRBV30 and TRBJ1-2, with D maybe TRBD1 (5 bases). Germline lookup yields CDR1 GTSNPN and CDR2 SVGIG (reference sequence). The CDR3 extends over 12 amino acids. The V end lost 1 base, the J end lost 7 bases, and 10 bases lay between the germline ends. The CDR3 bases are TGTGCCTGGAGTGAGGGGCTTGGTGGCTACACCTTC. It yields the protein CAWSEGLGGYTF.

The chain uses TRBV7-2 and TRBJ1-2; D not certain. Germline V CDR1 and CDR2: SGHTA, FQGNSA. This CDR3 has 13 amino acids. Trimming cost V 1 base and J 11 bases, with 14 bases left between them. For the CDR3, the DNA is TGTGCCAGCAGCTTAGAGAACATTGGTGGTTACACCTTC. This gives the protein CASSLENIGGYTF.

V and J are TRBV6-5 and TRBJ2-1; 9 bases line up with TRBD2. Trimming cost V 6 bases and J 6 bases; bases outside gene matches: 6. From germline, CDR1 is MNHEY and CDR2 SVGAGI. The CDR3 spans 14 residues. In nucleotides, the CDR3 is TGTGCCAGCAGGGGACTAGCTTGGGGCAATGAGCAGTTCTTC. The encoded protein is CASRGLAWGNEQFF.

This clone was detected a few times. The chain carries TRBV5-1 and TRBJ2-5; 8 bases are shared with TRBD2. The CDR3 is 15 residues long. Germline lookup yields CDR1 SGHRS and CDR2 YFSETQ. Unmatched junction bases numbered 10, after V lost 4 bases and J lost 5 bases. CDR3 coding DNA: TGCGCCAGCAGCCTTACGGGGGGGAGAGGTGAGACCCAGTACTTC. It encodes CASSLTGGRGETQYF.

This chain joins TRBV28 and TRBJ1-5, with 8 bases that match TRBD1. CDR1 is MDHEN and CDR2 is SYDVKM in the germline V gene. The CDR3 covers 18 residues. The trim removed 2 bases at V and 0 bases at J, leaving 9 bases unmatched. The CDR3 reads CASSLTGQGVFSNQPQHF. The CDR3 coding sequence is TGTGCCAGCAGTTTAACTGGACAGGGTGTGTTTAGCAATCAGCCCCAGCATTTT. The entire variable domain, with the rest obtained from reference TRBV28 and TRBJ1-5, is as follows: DVKVTQSSRYLVKRTGEKVFLECVQDMDHENMFWYRQDPGLGLRLIYFSYDVKMKEKGDIPEGYSVSREKKERFSLILESASTNQTSMYLCASSLTGQGVFSNQPQHFGDGTRLSIL.

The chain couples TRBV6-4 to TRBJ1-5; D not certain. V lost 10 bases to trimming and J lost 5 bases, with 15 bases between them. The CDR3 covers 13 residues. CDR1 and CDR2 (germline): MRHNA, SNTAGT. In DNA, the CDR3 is TGTGCCACAGCCGTGGGGAGAGATCAGCCCCAGCATTTT. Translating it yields CATAVGRDQPQHF.

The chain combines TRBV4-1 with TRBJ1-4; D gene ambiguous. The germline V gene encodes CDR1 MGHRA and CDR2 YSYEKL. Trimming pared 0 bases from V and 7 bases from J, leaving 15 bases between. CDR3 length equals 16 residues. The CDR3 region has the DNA TGCGCCAGCAGCCAAGAACAGTCCAGATTGGGTGAAAAACTGTTTTTT. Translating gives CASSQEQSRLGEKLFF.

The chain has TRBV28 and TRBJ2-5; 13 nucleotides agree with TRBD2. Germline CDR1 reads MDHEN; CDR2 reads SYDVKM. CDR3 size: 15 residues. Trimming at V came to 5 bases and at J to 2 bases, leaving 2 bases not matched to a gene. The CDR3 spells CASSMTSGGQETQYF. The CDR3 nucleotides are TGTGCCAGCAGTATGACTAGCGGGGGGCAAGAGACCCAGTACTTC.

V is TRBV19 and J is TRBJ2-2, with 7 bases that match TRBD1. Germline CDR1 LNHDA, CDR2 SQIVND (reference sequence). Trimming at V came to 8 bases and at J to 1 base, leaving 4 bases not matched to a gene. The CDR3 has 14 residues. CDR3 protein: CASRRTGNTGELFF. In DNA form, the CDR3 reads TGTGCCAGTCGACGGACAGGGAACACCGGGGAGCTGTTTTTT.

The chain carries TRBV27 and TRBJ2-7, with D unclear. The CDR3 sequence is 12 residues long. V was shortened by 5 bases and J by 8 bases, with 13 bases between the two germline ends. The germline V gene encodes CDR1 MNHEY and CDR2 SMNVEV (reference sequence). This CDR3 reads CASSISDGKQYF. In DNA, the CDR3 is TGTGCCAGCAGTATCTCGGATGGGAAGCAGTACTTC.

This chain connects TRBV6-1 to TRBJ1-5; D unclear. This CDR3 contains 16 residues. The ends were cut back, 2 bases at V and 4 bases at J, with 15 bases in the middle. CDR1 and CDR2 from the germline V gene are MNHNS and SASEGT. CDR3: CASSEPGLLLNQPQHF. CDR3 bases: TGTGCCAGCAGTGAACCCGGGCTACTACTAAATCAGCCCCAGCATTTT.

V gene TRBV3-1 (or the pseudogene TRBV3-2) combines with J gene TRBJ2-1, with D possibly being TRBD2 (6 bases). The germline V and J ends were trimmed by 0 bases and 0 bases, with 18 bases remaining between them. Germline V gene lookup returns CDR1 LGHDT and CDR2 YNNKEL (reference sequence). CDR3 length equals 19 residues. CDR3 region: CASSQDLGGYGSSYNEQFF. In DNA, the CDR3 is TGTGCCAGCAGCCAAGATCTCGGTGGGTACGGGAGCTCCTACAATGAGCAGTTCTTC.

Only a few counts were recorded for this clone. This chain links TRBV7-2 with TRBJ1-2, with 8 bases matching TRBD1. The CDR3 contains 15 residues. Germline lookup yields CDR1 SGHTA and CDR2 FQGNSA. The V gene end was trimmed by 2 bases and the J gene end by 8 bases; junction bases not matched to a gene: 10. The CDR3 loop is CASSLSRTGSRGYTF. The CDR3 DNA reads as TGTGCCAGCAGCTTATCGCGGACAGGGTCAAGGGGCTACACCTTC.

The CDR3 DNA reads as TGTGCCAGCAGCTTAGTAGTGGGACAATCCCAGCATTTT. Its translation is CASSLVVGQSQHF. This sequence joins TRBV7-8 and TRBJ1-5; D perhaps matches TRBD1 (6 bases). The CDR3 contains 13 residues. From germline, CDR1 is SGHVS and CDR2 FQNEAQ. Trimming pared 1 base from V and 11 bases from J, leaving 12 bases between.

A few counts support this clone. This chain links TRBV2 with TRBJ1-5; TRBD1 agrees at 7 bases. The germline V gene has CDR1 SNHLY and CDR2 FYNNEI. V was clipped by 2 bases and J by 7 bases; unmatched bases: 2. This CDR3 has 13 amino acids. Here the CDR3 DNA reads TGTGCCAGCAGTGAAACAGGGGCACAGCCCCAGCATTTT. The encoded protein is CASSETGAQPQHF.

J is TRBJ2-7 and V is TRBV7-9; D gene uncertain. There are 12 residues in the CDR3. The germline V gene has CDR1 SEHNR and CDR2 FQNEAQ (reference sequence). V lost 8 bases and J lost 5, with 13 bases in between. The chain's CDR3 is CASAPAWDEQYF. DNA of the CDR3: TGTGCCAGCGCCCCCGCGTGGGACGAGCAGTACTTC.

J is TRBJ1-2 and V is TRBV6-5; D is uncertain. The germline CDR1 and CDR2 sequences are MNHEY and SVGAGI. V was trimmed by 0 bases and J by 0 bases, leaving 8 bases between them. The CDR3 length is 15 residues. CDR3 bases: TGTGCCAGCAGTTACTCAATCGCTTCTAACTATGGCTACACCTTC. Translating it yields CASSYSIASNYGYTF.